These T cell receptor beta chains were read from a single sample in a study of shared clonotypes between healthy human individuals. Here immunoSEQ multiplex PCR was the method, and the copy in TCRdb shows in-frame clones only, minus some. The sample consists of fewer than 3 million clones, under 95% of them appearing once. Source material: naive CD4+ T cells from PBMCs. These receptors all stem from a man younger than 35 in good health. Some clones in this sample may be carry-over from other donors' samples. Each CDR3 is given with its conserved first and last residue. The order of the fields is V gene, clone size, CDR3 length, J gene, D gene, CDR3 protein, CDR3 DNA. A D gene is named only where the DNA matches it firmly. For some rows the clone size is stated as once, few or many, or as a class when expanded; others skip it.

>TRBV11-2|NA|15|TRBJ1-1|TRBD1
CASSVTGVVGTEAFF
TGTGCCAGCAGCGTCACAGGGGTGGTGGGCACTGAAGCTTTCTTT
>TRBV9|once|16|TRBJ2-1|TRBD1
CASSVGDRGTYNEQFF
TGTGCCAGCAGCGTAGGGGACAGGGGAACCTACAATGAGCAGTTCTTC
>TRBV28|NA|15|TRBJ1-2|NA
CASTNSWGPVGGYTF
TGTGCCAGCACTAATAGCTGGGGCCCGGTGGGGGGCTACACCTTC
>TRBV10-2|NA|18|TRBJ2-1|TRBD2
CASSERGGGRILINEQFF
TGCGCCAGCAGTGAGCGGGGGGGCGGGAGGATTTTAATCAATGAGCAGTTCTTC
>TRBV7-9|NA|14|TRBJ2-5|NA
CASSLALDQETQYF
TGTGCCAGCAGCTTAGCGCTAGACCAAGAGACCCAGTACTTC
>TRBV14|NA|12|TRBJ1-1|NA
CASGRLNTEAFF
TGTGCCAGCGGACGGTTGAACACTGAAGCTTTCTTT
>TRBV10-1|NA|15|TRBJ2-2|NA
CASSMGRPPAGELFF
TGCGCCAGCAGTATGGGCAGGCCACCCGCCGGGGAGCTGTTTTTT
>TRBV10-1|NA|16|TRBJ2-3|NA
CASSLGQSSRADTQYF
TGCGCCAGCAGTTTAGGACAGTCCAGTCGCGCAGATACGCAGTATTTT
>TRBV28|NA|18|TRBJ1-5|TRBD1
CASSLPGQGWNFNQPQHF
TGTGCCAGCAGCCTTCCGGGACAGGGTTGGAATTTCAATCAGCCCCAGCATTTT
>TRBV28|NA|14|TRBJ2-7|TRBD1
CASSFRTGALEQYF
TGTGCCAGCAGTTTCAGGACAGGGGCCCTCGAGCAGTACTTC
>TRBV5-4|NA|14|TRBJ2-1|NA
CASSPVPNRNEQFF
TGTGCCAGCAGCCCGGTCCCGAACCGCAATGAGCAGTTCTTC
>TRBV5-4|NA|11|TRBJ2-4|NA
CASSLGNIQYF
TGTGCCAGCAGCTTGGGGAACATTCAGTACTTC
>TRBV6-5|NA|13|TRBJ1-2|NA
CASTQTGTYGYTF
TGTGCCAGCACCCAAACGGGGACGTATGGCTACACCTTC
>TRBV9|NA|16|TRBJ2-1|NA
CASGPSILHSYNEQFF
TGTGCCAGCGGGCCCTCTATCCTCCACTCCTACAATGAGCAGTTCTTC
>TRBV4-1|NA|17|TRBJ2-1|TRBD2
CASSQVILAGSYNEQFF
TGCGCCAGCAGCCAAGTTATACTAGCGGGCTCCTACAATGAGCAGTTCTTC
>TRBV27|NA|14|TRBJ1-4|TRBD1
CASSLWTGAEKLFF
TGTGCCAGCAGTTTATGGACAGGGGCAGAAAAACTGTTTTTT
>TRBV28|NA|14|TRBJ2-5|TRBD2
CASTRGGTEETQYF
TGTGCCAGCACCCGGGGAGGGACGGAAGAGACCCAGTACTTC
>TRBV19|once|15|TRBJ2-3|NA
CASRTQGGGTDTQYF
TGTGCCAGTAGAACACAGGGAGGTGGCACAGATACGCAGTATTTT
>TRBV7-2|NA|15|TRBJ1-2|TRBD1
CASSLSTGTDYGYTF
TGTGCCAGCAGCTTATCCACCGGGACAGACTATGGCTACACCTTC
>TRBV29-1|NA|12|TRBJ2-7|NA
CSVEAQGYEQYF
TGCAGCGTTGAAGCACAGGGCTACGAGCAGTACTTC
>TRBV10-1|NA|13|TRBJ1-5|NA
CASSSSGSQPQHF
TGCGCCAGCAGCTCCAGTGGGTCTCAGCCCCAGCATTTT
>TRBV5-4|NA|14|TRBJ2-5|TRBD1
CASSFGTGGKTQYF
TGTGCCAGCAGCTTCGGGACAGGGGGAAAGACCCAGTACTTC
>TRBV9|NA|16|TRBJ2-5|NA
CASSVSPAVNQETQYF
TGTGCCAGCAGCGTATCCCCAGCGGTCAACCAAGAGACCCAGTACTTC
>TRBV11-2|NA|15|TRBJ1-1|NA
CASSPTPLANTEAFF
TGTGCCAGCAGCCCTACTCCGCTTGCGAACACTGAAGCTTTCTTT
>TRBV19|NA|14|TRBJ1-1|TRBD1
CASKKQGMNTEAFF
TGTGCCAGTAAGAAACAGGGGATGAACACTGAAGCTTTCTTT
>TRBV28|NA|13|TRBJ1-2|NA
CATRRAPNYGYTF
TGTGCCACCCGACGGGCCCCTAACTATGGCTACACCTTC
>TRBV28|NA|15|TRBJ1-1|NA
CASSSPGRVNTEAFF
TGTGCCAGCAGTTCCCCGGGACGGGTGAACACTGAAGCTTTCTTT
>TRBV4-3|NA|16|TRBJ2-7|TRBD1
CASSQYPTGSTGEQYF
TGCGCCAGCAGCCAATATCCGACAGGGTCAACTGGAGAGCAGTACTTC
>TRBV7-3|NA|17|TRBJ2-3|TRBD2
CASSPGNRGSGTDTQYF
TGTGCCAGCAGCCCCGGGAATCGCGGGAGCGGCACAGATACGCAGTATTTT
>TRBV28|NA|14|TRBJ1-5|NA
CASRARVNWEVGHF
TGTGCCAGCAGGGCGAGGGTGAACTGGGAAGTGGGGCATTTT
>TRBV5-1|NA|15|TRBJ2-7|TRBD2
CASSPRTSGAYEQYF
TGCGCCAGCAGCCCCCGGACTAGCGGAGCCTACGAGCAGTACTTC
>TRBV6-5|NA|15|TRBJ1-1|TRBD1
CASRRSGQMNTEAFF
TGTGCCAGCAGACGTTCGGGACAGATGAACACTGAAGCTTTCTTT
>TRBV7-3|NA|16|TRBJ1-1|NA
CASSLRPTEGYTEAFF
TGTGCCAGCAGCTTACGGCCTACAGAGGGATACACTGAAGCTTTCTTT
>TRBV7-9|once|15|TRBJ1-1|TRBD1
CASSLGGQGTTEAFF
TGTGCCAGCAGCTTAGGGGGACAGGGGACGACTGAAGCTTTCTTT
>TRBV27|NA|15|TRBJ1-5|TRBD1
CASNQWTGRDQPQHF
TGTGCCAGCAACCAATGGACAGGGCGGGATCAGCCCCAGCATTTT
>TRBV27|NA|16|TRBJ2-6|NA
CATAPHLSTGANVLTF
TGTGCCACGGCGCCGCATTTGAGTACTGGGGCCAACGTCCTGACTTTC
>TRBV27|NA|15|TRBJ2-3|TRBD2
CASSYGTSFLDTQYF
TGTGCCAGCAGTTACGGGACTAGTTTTTTAGATACGCAGTATTTT
>TRBV4-1|once|16|TRBJ2-1|TRBD1
CASRTAGTGDYNEQFF
TGCGCCAGCAGAACCGCCGGGACAGGGGATTACAATGAGCAGTTCTTC
>TRBV28|once|12|TRBJ2-1|NA
CASSQTLQEQFF
TGTGCCAGCAGCCAGACCTTGCAGGAGCAGTTCTTC
>TRBV5-1|NA|15|TRBJ2-2|NA
CASSWTTGNTGELFF
TGCGCCAGCAGCTGGACGACAGGGAACACCGGGGAGCTGTTTTTT
>TRBV6-1|NA|15|TRBJ2-4|NA
CASSVQLVDKNIQYF
TGTGCCAGCAGTGTTCAACTAGTCGACAAAAACATTCAGTACTTC
>TRBV11-3|NA|15|TRBJ2-5|NA
CASSLSRRGQETQYF
TGTGCCAGCAGCTTATCTCGACGGGGGCAAGAGACCCAGTACTTC
>TRBV20-1|NA|10|TRBJ1-2|NA
CIAPERGYTF
TGCATCGCGCCGGAAAGGGGCTACACCTTC
>TRBV19|once|15|TRBJ2-1|NA
CASASAGRSYNEQFF
TGTGCCAGTGCTTCAGCGGGTAGGTCCTACAATGAGCAGTTCTTC
>TRBV15|NA|15|TRBJ1-1|TRBD1
CATSRGGQKRNEAFF
TGTGCCACCAGCAGAGGGGGACAGAAGAGAAATGAAGCTTTCTTT
>TRBV7-2|NA|14|TRBJ2-1|TRBD1
CASSSPGQGNEQFF
TGTGCCAGCAGCTCGCCGGGACAGGGCAATGAGCAGTTCTTC
>TRBV11-3|NA|16|TRBJ2-1|TRBD2
CASSLALAGTYNEQFF
TGTGCCAGCAGCTTAGCCTTAGCGGGAACCTACAATGAGCAGTTCTTC
>TRBV30|NA|14|TRBJ2-3|NA
CAWSPGRHTDTQYF
TGTGCCTGGAGCCCGGGGCGGCACACAGATACGCAGTATTTT
>TRBV7-6|NA|12|TRBJ2-1|NA
CASSPTINEQFF
TGTGCCAGCAGCCCGACGATTAACGAGCAGTTCTTC
>TRBV5-4|NA|15|TRBJ1-2|NA
CASSFPGTVNYGYTF
TGTGCCAGCAGCTTTCCTGGGACGGTTAACTATGGCTACACCTTC
>TRBV30|NA|11|TRBJ2-7|NA
CAWSRAGEQYF
TGTGCCTGGAGTAGGGCCGGGGAGCAGTACTTC
>TRBV7-8|once|17|TRBJ1-5|TRBD1
CASSLARQGQRNQPQHF
TGTGCCAGCAGCTTAGCCCGACAGGGGCAGCGCAATCAGCCCCAGCATTTT
>TRBV6-5|NA|13|TRBJ2-4|NA
CASSFPGGNIQYF
TGTGCCAGCAGTTTCCCCGGAGGGAACATTCAGTACTTC
>TRBV4-1|NA|17|TRBJ1-4|NA
CASSSPPARTANEKLFF
TGCGCCAGCAGCTCTCCCCCCGCCAGGACGGCCAATGAAAAACTGTTTTTT
>TRBV5-8|NA|14|TRBJ1-1|TRBD1
CASSWTGAFGEAFF
TGTGCCAGCAGCTGGACAGGGGCCTTCGGTGAAGCTTTCTTT
>TRBV6-5|NA|15|TRBJ1-2|TRBD1
CASSYFPGGGYGYTF
TGTGCCAGCAGTTACTTCCCAGGGGGCGGCTATGGCTACACCTTC
>TRBV11-2|NA|13|TRBJ1-2|NA
CASSQGLEYGYTF
TGTGCCAGCAGCCAGGGACTCGAGTATGGCTACACCTTC